The following is a T cell receptor (beta chain) sequence with its context. Its cognate antigen has yet to be identified. Base qualities are not provided; no much larger clone lies one nucleotide away. This sample stems from a study of shared clonotypes between healthy human individuals (dated by TCRdb to 2020 to 2021). About the full investigation: The cohort comprised a couple of women and a few men aged 18 to 49 years. Per donor, three plates each were used for CD4 naive and CD4 memory, two for CD8 naive, and one for CD8 memory. To estimate repertoire size and how much clonotypes are shared between individuals, the study performed deep sequencing of blood TCR repertoires from roughly five healthy adults. Different laboratories and diverse techniques were used to prepare libraries and sequence TCR repertoires, to increase sequencing depth and limit assay-specific biases. Between about 0.8 and 9 billion PBMCs per donor were obtained by leukapheresis.

The paper's findings and limits, for the study overall: Compared with non-shared clonotypes, clonotypes shared by all four sorted-subset donors had higher generation probabilities. Pairwise subsampling led to the expectation that sequencing depth would affect the degree of clonotype sharing among donors. Naive subsets generally had larger estimated clonotype richness than memory subsets did. Rarefaction of sorted-subset datasets indicated incomplete sequencing despite the large sequencing depth. Because the study included only a small number of donors, the genetic and exposure-history diversity represented was limited. Sharing across several donors was observed for around 5% of naive CD4, 3% to 4% of naive CD8, over 2% of memory CD4, and roughly 0.4% of memory CD8 clonotypes. Only blood was sampled, and tissue TCR repertoires likely differ from those in blood.

The germline V gene provides CDR1 SQVTM and CDR2 ANQGSEA. V and J lose 3 bases and 2 bases, and a span of 12 bases separates them. The CDR3 numbers 14 residues from cysteine through phenylalanine. Left in the record is the CDR3 DNA by itself, 42 bases read in frame from the first base. TCR CDR3 regions were amplified from genomic DNA by multiplex PCR using the deep immunoSEQ assay. Extracted genomic DNA from each cell subset was distributed evenly across all wells of several immunoSEQ 96-well plates, and each plate was treated as a replicate. For sorted subsets, about 200 ng genomic DNA, equal to some 30,000 T cell genomes, was loaded into each replicate PCR. Purified libraries were measured with a Qubit 3.0 fluorometer, size-checked on a Bioanalyzer 2100, and measured again with the KAPA Library Quantification kit. Every immunoSEQ 96-well plate was sequenced on a separate single-read 150-cycle Illumina NextSeq 550 flow cell. As for the authors' bioinformatics: Because only junctional sequences without quality scores were contained in the immunoSEQ output, filtering matching that applied to full-length reads could not be performed. Sequences were annotated with PyIR, a Python wrapper for IgBLAST v1.9, using IMGT germline references to assign V/J genes and CDR3. Reads with weak V/J assignments (E-value above 1e-6), missing CDR3, stop codons, out-of-frame junctions, or ambiguous translated residues were removed. V3J clonotypes were defined as sequences sharing an identical inferred V gene, J gene, and CDR3 amino acid sequence. To compute the percentage overlap between repertoires, the number of shared unique clonotypes was divided by the size of the smaller repertoire. Three approaches were used to assess repertoire richness: RTK rarefaction, the Chao1 estimator, and Recon v2.1 estimates of unobserved clonotypes. For all TCRbeta clonotypes obtained by the gDNA method from four donors, generation probabilities were computed with OLGA. TCRdb retrieved this table from immuneACCESS and kept in-frame rearrangements only. Not all clones are present; in checked studies, unresolved V genes account for under half, and no reason is known for the remainder. Clone size and V and J calls were adopted from that table, with D and trimming inferred from the DNA. This sample has some 2.4 million clones in its table, and 80% to 95% of those were observed once. In total, the top ten clones hold 0.36% of the sample.

The donors were healthy, HIV-negative adults who had no recently reported acute infections or vaccinations. Every donor was a Caucasian adult living in Nashville, Tennessee, USA. CD4+ T cells were enriched through magnetic negative selection, after which naive cells were positively selected on CD45RA and the remaining negative fraction served as the memory subset. Blood was collected by leukapheresis, and PBMCs were isolated by Ficoll-Histopaque density gradient centrifugation and then cryopreserved in liquid nitrogen vapor phase. Analytical flow cytometry was used to check the purity and quantity of each magnetically sorted T cell population. From each sorted fraction, genomic DNA was isolated and quantified by UV absorbance on a Nanodrop 2000c.

The chain uses TRBV29-1 and TRBJ2-3; the best D guess is TRBD2, with 6 bases matching. This TCR came from a man aged 18 to 29 in good health. Some clones in this sample may be carry-over from other donors' samples. Sequencing was done on a sample of naive CD4+ T cells from PBMCs. This specimen's cell subset or site label, per the study, means: CD45RA+ positively selected. DNA sequence: TGCAGCGTTGACCGCGGGATCAACACAGATACGCAGTATTTT. Its protein is CSVDRGINTDTQYF.